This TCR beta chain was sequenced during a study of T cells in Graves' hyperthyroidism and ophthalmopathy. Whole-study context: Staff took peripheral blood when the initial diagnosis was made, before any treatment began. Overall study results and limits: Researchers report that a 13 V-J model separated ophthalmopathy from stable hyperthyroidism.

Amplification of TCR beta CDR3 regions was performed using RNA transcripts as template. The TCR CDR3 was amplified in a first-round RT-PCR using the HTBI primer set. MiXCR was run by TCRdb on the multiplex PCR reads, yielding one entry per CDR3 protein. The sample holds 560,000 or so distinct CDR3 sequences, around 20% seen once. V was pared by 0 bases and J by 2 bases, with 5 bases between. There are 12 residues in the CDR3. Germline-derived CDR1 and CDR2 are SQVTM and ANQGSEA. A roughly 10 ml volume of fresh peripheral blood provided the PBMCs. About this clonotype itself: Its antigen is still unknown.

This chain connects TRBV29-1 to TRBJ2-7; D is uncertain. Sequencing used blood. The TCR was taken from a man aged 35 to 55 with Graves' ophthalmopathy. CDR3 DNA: TGCAGCGTTGAAGACAAACCCTACGAGCAGTACTTC. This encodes CSVEDKPYEQYF.